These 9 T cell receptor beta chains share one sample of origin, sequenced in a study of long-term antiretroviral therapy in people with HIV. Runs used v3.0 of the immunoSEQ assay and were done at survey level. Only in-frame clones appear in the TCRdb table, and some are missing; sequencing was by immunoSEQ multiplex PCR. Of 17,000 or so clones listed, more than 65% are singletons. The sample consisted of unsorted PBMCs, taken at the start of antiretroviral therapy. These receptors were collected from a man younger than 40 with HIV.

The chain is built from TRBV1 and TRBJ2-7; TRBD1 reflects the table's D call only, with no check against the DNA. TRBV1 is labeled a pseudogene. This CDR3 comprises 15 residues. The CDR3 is CTSRPEQGAPPEQYF. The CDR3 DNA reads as TGCACCAGCAGACCTGAACAGGGGGCCCCCCCCGAGCAGTACTTC.

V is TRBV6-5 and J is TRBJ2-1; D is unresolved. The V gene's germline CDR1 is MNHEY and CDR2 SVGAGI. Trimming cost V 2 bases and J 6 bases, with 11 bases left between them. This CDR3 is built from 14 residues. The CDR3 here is CASSYAPGPNEQFF. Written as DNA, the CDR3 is TGTGCCAGCAGTTACGCCCCTGGGCCCAATGAGCAGTTCTTC.

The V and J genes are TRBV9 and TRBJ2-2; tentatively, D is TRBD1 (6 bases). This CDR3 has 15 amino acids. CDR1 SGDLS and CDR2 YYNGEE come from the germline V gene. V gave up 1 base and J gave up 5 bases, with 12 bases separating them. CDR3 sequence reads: CASSVPGHDTGELFF. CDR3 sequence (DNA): TGTGCCAGCAGCGTACCGGGACACGATACCGGGGAGCTGTTTTTT.

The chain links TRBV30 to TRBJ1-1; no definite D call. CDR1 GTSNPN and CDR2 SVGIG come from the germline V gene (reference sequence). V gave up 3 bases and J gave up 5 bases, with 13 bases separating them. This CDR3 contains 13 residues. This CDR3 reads CAWRVLLGTEAFF. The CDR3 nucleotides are TGTGCCTGGAGGGTCCTCCTGGGAACTGAAGCTTTCTTT.

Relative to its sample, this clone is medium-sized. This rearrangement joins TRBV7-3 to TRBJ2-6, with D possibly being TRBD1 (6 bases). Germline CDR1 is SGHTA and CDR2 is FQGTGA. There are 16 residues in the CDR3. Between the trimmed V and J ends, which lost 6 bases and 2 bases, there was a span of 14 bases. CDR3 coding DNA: TGTGCCAGCAGTCTCCAACAGGGTGCTGGGGCCAACGTCCTGACTTTC. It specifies CASSLQQGAGANVLTF.

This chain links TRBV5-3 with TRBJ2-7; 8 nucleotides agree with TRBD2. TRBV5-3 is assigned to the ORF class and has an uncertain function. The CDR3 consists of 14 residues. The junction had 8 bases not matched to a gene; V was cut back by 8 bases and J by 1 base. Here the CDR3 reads CASRAGLGSYEQYF. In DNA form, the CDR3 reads TGTGCCAGCAGGGCGGGACTAGGGTCCTACGAGCAGTACTTC.

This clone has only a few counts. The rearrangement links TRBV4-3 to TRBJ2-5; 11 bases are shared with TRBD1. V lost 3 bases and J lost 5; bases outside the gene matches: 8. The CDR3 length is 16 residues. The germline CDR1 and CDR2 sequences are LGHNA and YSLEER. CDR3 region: CASSQFGQGATETQYF. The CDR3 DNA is TGCGCCAGCAGCCAGTTCGGACAGGGGGCTACGGAGACCCAGTACTTC.

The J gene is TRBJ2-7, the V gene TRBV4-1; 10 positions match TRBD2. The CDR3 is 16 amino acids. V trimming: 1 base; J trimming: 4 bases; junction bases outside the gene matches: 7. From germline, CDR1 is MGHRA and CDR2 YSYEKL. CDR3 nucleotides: TGCGCCAGCAGCCAAGCCGCTAGCGGGAGCGGGTACGAGCAGTACTTC. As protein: CASSQAASGSGYEQYF.

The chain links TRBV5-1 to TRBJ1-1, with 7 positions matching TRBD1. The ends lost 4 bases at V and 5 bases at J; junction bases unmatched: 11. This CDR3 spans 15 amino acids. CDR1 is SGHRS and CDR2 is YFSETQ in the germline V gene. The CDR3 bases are TGCGCCAGCAGCACAGGACAGGCCGGGCATACTGAAGCTTTCTTT. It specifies CASSTGQAGHTEAFF.